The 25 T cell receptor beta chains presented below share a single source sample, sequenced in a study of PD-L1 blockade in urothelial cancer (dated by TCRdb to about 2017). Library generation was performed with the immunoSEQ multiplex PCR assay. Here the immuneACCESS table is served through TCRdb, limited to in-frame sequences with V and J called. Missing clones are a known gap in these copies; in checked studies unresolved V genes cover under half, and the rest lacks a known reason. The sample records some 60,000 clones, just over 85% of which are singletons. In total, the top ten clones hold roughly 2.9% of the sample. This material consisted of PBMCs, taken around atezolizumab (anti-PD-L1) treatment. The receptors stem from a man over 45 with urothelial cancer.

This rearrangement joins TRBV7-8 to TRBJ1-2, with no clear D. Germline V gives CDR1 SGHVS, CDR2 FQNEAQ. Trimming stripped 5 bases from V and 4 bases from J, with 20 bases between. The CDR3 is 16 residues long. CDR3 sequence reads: CASSPARPELSYGYTF. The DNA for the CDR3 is TGTGCCAGCAGCCCAGCTAGGCCTGAGCTATCCTATGGCTACACCTTC.

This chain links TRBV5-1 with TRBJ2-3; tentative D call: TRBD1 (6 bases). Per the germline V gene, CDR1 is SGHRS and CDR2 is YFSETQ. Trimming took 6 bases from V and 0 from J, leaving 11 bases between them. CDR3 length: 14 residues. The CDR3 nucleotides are TGCGCCAGCATTAAGCAGGGGAGCACAGATACGCAGTATTTT. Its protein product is CASIKQGSTDTQYF. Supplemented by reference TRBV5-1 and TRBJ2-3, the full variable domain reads KAGVTQTPRYLIKTRGQQVTLSCSPISGHRSVSWYQQTPGQGLQFLFEYFSETQRNKGNFPGRFSGRQFSNSRSEMNVSTLELGDSALYLCASIKQGSTDTQYFGPGTRLTVL.

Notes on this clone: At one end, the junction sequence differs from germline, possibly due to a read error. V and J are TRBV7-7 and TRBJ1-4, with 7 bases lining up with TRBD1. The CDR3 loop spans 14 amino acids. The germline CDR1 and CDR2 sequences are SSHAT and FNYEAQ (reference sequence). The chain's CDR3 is CASSSRDSNEKLFF. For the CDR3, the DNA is TGTGCTAGCAGCTCCCGGGACAGTAATGAAAAACTGTTTTTT.

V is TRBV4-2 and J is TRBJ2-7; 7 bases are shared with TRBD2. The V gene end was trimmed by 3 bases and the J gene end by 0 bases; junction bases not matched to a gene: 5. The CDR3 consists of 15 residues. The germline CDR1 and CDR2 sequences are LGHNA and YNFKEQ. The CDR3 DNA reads TGTGCCAGCAGCCACCTGCGGGAGTTCTCCTACGAGCAGTACTTC. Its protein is CASSHLREFSYEQYF.

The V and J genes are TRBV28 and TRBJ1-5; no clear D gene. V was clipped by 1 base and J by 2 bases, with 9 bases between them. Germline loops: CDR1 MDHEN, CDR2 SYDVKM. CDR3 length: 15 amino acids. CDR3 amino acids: CASSLFPFGNQPQHF. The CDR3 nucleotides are TGTGCCAGCAGTTTATTCCCGTTTGGCAATCAGCCCCAGCATTTT.

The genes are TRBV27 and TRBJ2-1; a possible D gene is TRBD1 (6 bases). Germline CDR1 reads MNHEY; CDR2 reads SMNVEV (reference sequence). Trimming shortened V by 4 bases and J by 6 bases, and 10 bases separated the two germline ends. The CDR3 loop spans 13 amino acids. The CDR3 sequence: CASSWGRGNEQFF. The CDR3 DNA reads TGTGCCAGCAGTTGGGGCAGGGGCAATGAGCAGTTCTTC.

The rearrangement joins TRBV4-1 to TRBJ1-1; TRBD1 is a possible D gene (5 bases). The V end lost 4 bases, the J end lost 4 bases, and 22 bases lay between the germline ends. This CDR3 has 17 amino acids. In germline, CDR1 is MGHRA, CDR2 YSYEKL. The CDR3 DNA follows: TGCGCCAGCAGCCCGGGCGAGCAGGGCTTCCCGGGCACTGAAGCTTTCTTT. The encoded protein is CASSPGEQGFPGTEAFF.

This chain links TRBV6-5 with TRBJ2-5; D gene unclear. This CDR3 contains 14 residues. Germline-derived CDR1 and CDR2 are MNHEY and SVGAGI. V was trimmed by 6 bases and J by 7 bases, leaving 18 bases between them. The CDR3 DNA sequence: TGTGCCAGCAGCCCCACCGGCGGTGTACGGACCCAGTACTTC. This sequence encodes CASSPTGGVRTQYF.

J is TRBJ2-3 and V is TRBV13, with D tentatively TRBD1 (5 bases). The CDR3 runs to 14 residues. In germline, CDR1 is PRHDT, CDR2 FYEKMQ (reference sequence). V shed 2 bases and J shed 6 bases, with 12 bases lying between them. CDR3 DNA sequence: TGTGCCAGCAGCTTAACCAGGGCTCCGGATACGCAGTATTTT. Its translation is CASSLTRAPDTQYF.

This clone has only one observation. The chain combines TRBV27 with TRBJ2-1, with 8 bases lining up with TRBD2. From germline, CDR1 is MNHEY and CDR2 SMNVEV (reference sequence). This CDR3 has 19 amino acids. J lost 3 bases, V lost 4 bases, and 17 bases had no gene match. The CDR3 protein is CASSSIRVGSGSRYNEQFF. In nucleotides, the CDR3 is TGTGCCAGCAGTTCGATTAGGGTGGGGAGCGGGAGTCGCTACAATGAGCAGTTCTTC.

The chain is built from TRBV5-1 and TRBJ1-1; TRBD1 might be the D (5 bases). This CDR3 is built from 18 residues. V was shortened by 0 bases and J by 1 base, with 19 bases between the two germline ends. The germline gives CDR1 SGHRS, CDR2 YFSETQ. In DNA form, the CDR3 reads TGCGCCAGCAGCTTGGTTCAGGGAGGTCCCCTCGCGAACACTGAAGCTTTCTTT. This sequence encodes CASSLVQGGPLANTEAFF.

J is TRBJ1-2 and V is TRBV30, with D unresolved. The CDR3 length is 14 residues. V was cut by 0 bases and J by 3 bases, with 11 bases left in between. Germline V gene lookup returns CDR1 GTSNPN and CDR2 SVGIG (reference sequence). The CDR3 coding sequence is TGTGCCTGGAGTGTACATGGGCAGCACTATGGCTACACCTTC. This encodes CAWSVHGQHYGYTF. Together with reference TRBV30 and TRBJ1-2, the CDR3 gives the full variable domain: SQTIHQWPATLVQPVGSPLSLECTVEGTSNPNLYWYRQAAGRGLQLLFYSVGIGQISSEVPQNLSASRPQDRQFILSSKKLLLSDSGFYLCAWSVHGQHYGYTFGSGTRLTVV.

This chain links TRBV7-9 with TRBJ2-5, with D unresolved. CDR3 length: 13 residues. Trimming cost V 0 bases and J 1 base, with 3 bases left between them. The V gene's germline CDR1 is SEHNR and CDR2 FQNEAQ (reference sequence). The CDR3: CASSLASQETQYF. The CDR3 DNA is TGTGCCAGCAGCTTAGCGAGCCAAGAGACCCAGTACTTC.

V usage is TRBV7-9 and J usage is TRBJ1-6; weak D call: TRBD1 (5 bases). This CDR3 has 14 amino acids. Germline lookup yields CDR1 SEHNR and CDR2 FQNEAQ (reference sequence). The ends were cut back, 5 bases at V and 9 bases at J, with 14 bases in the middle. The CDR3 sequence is CASSRREGISPLHF. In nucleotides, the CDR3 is TGTGCCAGCAGCAGGAGGGAGGGGATTTCACCCCTCCACTTT.

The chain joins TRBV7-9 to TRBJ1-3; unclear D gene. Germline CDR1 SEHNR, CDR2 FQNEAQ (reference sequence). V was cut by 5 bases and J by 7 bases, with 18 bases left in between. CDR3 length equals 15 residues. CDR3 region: CASSEGLTRGNTIYF. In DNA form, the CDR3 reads TGTGCCAGCAGCGAGGGTCTTACCAGAGGGAACACCATATATTTT. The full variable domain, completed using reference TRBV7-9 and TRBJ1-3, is DTGVSQNPRHKITKRGQNVTFRCDPISEHNRLYWYRQTLGQGPEFLTYFQNEAQLEKSRLLSDRFSAERPKGSFSTLEIQRTEQGDSAMYLCASSEGLTRGNTIYFGEGSWLTVV.

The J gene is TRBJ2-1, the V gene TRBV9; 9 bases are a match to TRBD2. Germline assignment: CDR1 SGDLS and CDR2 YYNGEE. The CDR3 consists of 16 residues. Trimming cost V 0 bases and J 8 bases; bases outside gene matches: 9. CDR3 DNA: TGTGCCAGCAGCGTAGGCCATAGCGGGAGACTCCATGAGCAGTTCTTC. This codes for CASSVGHSGRLHEQFF.

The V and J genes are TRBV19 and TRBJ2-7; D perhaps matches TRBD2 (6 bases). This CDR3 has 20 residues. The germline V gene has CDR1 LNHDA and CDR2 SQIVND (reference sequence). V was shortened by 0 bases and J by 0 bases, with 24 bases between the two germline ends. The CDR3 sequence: CASSIEGGSFPFLTSYEQYF. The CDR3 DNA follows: TGTGCCAGTAGTATAGAGGGGGGAAGTTTCCCCTTTCTGACCTCCTACGAGCAGTACTTC.

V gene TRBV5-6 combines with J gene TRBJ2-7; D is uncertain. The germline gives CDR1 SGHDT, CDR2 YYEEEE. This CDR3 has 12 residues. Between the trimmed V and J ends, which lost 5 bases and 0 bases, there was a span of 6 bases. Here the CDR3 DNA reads TGTGCCAGCAGAGCCGGCTCCTACGAGCAGTACTTC. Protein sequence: CASRAGSYEQYF.

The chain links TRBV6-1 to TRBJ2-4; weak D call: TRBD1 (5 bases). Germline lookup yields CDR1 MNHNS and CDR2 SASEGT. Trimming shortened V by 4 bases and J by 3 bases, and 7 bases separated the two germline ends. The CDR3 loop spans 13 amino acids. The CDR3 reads CASSGQYKNIQYF. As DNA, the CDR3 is TGTGCCAGCAGTGGACAGTACAAAAACATTCAGTACTTC.

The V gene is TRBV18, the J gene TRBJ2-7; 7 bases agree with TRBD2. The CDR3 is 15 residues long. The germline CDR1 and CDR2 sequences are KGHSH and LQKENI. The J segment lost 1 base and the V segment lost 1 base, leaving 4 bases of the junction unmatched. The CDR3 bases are TGTGCCAGCTCACCACTACTAGCGAGATCCTACGAGCAGTACTTC. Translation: CASSPLLARSYEQYF.

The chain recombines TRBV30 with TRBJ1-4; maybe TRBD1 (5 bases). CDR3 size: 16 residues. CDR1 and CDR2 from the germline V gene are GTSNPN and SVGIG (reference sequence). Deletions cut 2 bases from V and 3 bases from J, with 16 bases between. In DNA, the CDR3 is TGTGCCTGGAGTCCCGGACAACTACTCCCTAATGAAAAACTGTTTTTT. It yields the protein CAWSPGQLLPNEKLFF.

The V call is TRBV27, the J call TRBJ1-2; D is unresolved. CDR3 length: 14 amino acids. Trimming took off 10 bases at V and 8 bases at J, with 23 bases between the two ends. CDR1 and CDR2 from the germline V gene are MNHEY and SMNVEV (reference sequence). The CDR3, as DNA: TGTGCCACCAGGCGGGTGTCACAAAGAGGCGGCTACACCTTC. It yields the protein CATRRVSQRGGYTF.

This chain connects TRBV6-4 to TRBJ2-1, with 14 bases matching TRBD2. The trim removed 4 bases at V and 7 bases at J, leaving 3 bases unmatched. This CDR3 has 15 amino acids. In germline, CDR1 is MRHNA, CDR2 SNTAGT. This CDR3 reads CASSVGTSGSNEQFF. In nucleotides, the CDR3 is TGTGCCAGCAGTGTCGGGACTAGCGGGAGTAATGAGCAGTTCTTC.

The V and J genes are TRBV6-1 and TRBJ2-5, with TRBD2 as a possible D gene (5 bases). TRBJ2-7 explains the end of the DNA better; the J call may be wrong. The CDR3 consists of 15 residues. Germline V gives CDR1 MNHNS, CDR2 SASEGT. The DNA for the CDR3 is TGTGCCAGCAGTGAAGTAGCCGGGATCAACTACGAGCAGTACTTC. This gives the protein CASSEVAGINYEQYF.

This chain's CDR3 is CASSLTRSNTGELFF. Written as DNA, the CDR3 is TGTGCCAGCAGCTTAACGAGGTCGAACACCGGGGAGCTGTTTTTT. This chain links TRBV7-3 with TRBJ2-2; D gene ambiguous. Germline V gene sequence: CDR1 SGHTA, CDR2 FQGTGA. Trimming stripped 0 bases from V and 0 bases from J, with 5 bases between. This CDR3 is built from 15 residues. The whole variable domain, remainder taken from reference TRBV7-3 and TRBJ2-2, is GAGVSQTPSNKVTEKGKYVELRCDPISGHTALYWYRQSLGQGPEFLIYFQGTGAADDSGLPNDRFFAVRPEGSVSTLKIQRTERGDSAVYLCASSLTRSNTGELFFGEGSRLTVL.